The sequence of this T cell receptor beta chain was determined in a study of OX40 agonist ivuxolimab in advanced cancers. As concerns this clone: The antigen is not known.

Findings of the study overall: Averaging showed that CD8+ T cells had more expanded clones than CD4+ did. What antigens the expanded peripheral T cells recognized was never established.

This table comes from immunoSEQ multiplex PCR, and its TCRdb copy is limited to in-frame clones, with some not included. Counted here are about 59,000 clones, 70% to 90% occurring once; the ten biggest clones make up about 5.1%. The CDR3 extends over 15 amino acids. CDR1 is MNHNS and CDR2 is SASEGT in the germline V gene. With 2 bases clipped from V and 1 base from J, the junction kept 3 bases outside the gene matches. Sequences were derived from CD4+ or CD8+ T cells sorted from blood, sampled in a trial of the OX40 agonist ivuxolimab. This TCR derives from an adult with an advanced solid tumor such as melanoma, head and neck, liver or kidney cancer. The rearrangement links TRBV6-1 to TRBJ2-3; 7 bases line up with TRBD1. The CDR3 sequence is CASSERQGRTDTQYF. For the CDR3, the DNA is TGTGCCAGCAGTGAACGACAGGGCCGCACAGATACGCAGTATTTT.